This TCR beta chain was recovered during a study of cytomegalovirus exposure and HLA in healthy donors. CDR1 and CDR2 (germline): SGDLS, YYNGEE. This CDR3 is 13 amino acids long. Trimming took 3 bases from V and 4 from J, leaving 10 bases between them. Findings and limits, study-wide: Productive status was seen about 90% or about 30% of the time for most TCR beta V segments in an earlier analysis.

It was with 60 Vbeta and 13 Jbeta primers that the PCR ran. Only in-frame clones appear in the TCRdb table, and some are missing; sequencing was by immunoSEQ multiplex PCR. The data hold fewer than 200,000 clones, with approximately 86% observed a single time. Donors had nominal health at sampling but likely had unrecorded immune exposures. Concerning this clone itself: Its antigen is as yet unknown.

The J gene is TRBJ1-2, the V gene TRBV9, with D possibly TRBD1 on 6 matching bases. The source material was PBMCs. This receptor was taken from a male donor in good health and CMV-seronegative. CDR3 in amino acids: CASSAQGVYGYTF. In DNA form, the CDR3 reads TGTGCCAGCAGCGCACAGGGAGTCTATGGCTACACCTTC.